Presented here are 12 T cell receptor beta chains from one specimen sequenced in a study of brain T cells in children with intractable seizures. Time point of the sample: blood from clinic visit 5 months post-surgery; TSC patient then seizure free. Generated by immunoSEQ multiplex PCR, the TCRdb table keeps only in-frame clones and is missing some. The repertoire includes approximately 330,000 clones, 93% of them detected once, and approximately 5% sits in the top ten. The starting material was peripheral blood, obtained roughly 5 months after surgery. These receptors were collected from a boy under two years old with tuberous sclerosis and intractable seizures.

CDR3 in amino acids: CATSRERYRENEAFF. DNA of the CDR3: TGTGCCACCAGCAGAGAGCGGTACAGAGAGAATGAAGCTTTCTTT. The chain uses TRBV15 and TRBJ1-1; D gene unclear. Germline V gene lookup returns CDR1 LNHNV and CDR2 YYDKDF (reference sequence). Trimming left V 0 bases short and J 7 bases short, with 15 bases between. This CDR3 has 15 amino acids.

The V call is TRBV6-5, the J call TRBJ1-2; D not resolved. Deletions cut 3 bases from V and 1 base from J, with 6 bases between. CDR1 and CDR2 from the germline V gene are MNHEY and SVGAGI. The CDR3 has 13 amino acids. The CDR3 bases are TGTGCCAGCAGTTATCTAAGTAACTATGGCTACACCTTC. Its protein is CASSYLSNYGYTF.

The rearrangement links TRBV6-5 to TRBJ2-2; possible D gene TRBD1, 5 bases. V was shortened by 2 bases and J by 1 base, with 8 bases between the two germline ends. The CDR3 has 15 residues. Germline values: CDR1 MNHEY, CDR2 SVGAGI. CDR3 DNA: TGTGCCAGCAGTTACCAGGGTGGGAACACCGGGGAGCTGTTTTTT. As protein: CASSYQGGNTGELFF.

This sequence joins TRBV21-1 and TRBJ1-5. TRBV21-1 constitutes a pseudogene. The CDR3 contains 12 residues. The DNA of the CDR3 is TGTGCCAGGGTGGAGGGCTATAAGCCCCAGCATTTT. This translates into CARVEGYKPQHF.

Comment on this clone: Germline is not matched at one junction end, which may reflect a read error. J is TRBJ2-3 and V is TRBV7-7; possibly TRBD2 for D (6 bases). Germline loops: CDR1 SSHAT, CDR2 FNYEAQ (reference sequence). The CDR3 contains 16 residues. The CDR3 loop reads CASSLSLARATDTQYF. In DNA, the CDR3 is TGTGCTAGCAGCCTATCCCTAGCGAGGGCCACAGATACGCAGTATTTT.

The chain has TRBV6-6 and TRBJ2-3; 7 bases agree with TRBD1. Losses at the gene ends were 6 bases for V and 2 bases for J; bases not matched to a gene: 11. Germline V gene data show CDR1 as MNHNY and CDR2 as SVGAGI (reference sequence). The CDR3 has 16 amino acids. CDR3 loop: CASSPPDRTHTDTQYF. CDR3 bases: TGTGCCAGCAGCCCCCCGGACAGGACTCACACAGATACGCAGTATTTT.

The chain uses TRBV7-3 and TRBJ2-3; 10 bases map to TRBD2. The germline V gene encodes CDR1 SGHTA and CDR2 FQGTGA. This CDR3 is built from 15 residues. J was trimmed by 4 bases and V by 8 bases; bases with no gene match: 9. The CDR3 loop is CASAPGLAGADTQYF. CDR3 coding DNA: TGTGCCAGCGCCCCGGGGCTAGCGGGAGCAGATACGCAGTATTTT. The full variable domain, its missing parts supplied by reference TRBV7-3 and TRBJ2-3, is GAGVSQTPSNKVTEKGKYVELRCDPISGHTALYWYRQSLGQGPEFLIYFQGTGAADDSGLPNDRFFAVRPEGSVSTLKIQRTERGDSAVYLCASAPGLAGADTQYFGPGTRLTVL.

The rearrangement uses TRBV9 and TRBJ2-7; possibly TRBD1 or TRBD2 for D (6 bases each). V was pared by 4 bases and J by 0 bases, with 17 bases between. CDR3 length equals 16 residues. In germline, CDR1 is SGDLS, CDR2 YYNGEE. This CDR3 is CASSNSGEVPSYEQYF. The CDR3 DNA is TGTGCCAGCAGCAATTCAGGGGAGGTGCCCTCCTACGAGCAGTACTTC.

The J gene is TRBJ1-5, the V gene TRBV2, with unresolved D. This CDR3 contains 14 residues. V gave up 3 bases and J gave up 4 bases, with 10 bases separating them. Looked up from germline, CDR1 is SNHLY and CDR2 is FYNNEI. The chain's CDR3 is CASSDRAANQPQHF. In DNA form, the CDR3 reads TGTGCCAGCAGTGATCGGGCAGCGAATCAGCCCCAGCATTTT.

V gene TRBV9 combines with J gene TRBJ2-3; D unresolved. This CDR3 contains 12 residues. Between the trimmed V and J ends, which lost 4 bases and 5 bases, there was a span of 8 bases. The germline gives CDR1 SGDLS, CDR2 YYNGEE. CDR3 in DNA: TGTGCCAGCAGCTCCCCGGGAGATACGCAGTATTTT. Its protein product is CASSSPGDTQYF. Full variable domain (outside the CDR3, taken from reference TRBV9 and TRBJ2-3): DSGVTQTPKHLITATGQRVTLRCSPRSGDLSVYWYQQSLDQGLQFLIQYYNGEERAKGNILERFSAQQFPDLHSELNLSSLELGDSALYFCASSSPGDTQYFGPGTRLTVL.

This chain connects TRBV5-7 to TRBJ2-5, with a tentative D call TRBD1 (6 bases). Being an ORF, TRBV5-7 has a function that is uncertain. CDR3 length equals 12 residues. The V end lost 4 bases, the J end lost 5 bases, and 9 bases lay between the germline ends. This chain's CDR3 is CASSVDRETQYF. The CDR3 DNA sequence: TGTGCCAGCAGCGTCGACAGGGAGACCCAGTACTTC.

The chain joins TRBV12-3 or TRBV12-4 to TRBJ1-6; D not certain. This CDR3 contains 12 residues. V dropped 8 bases and J dropped 4 bases, with 6 bases sitting between them. CDR3 DNA sequence: TGTGCCAGCCGCTTTTATAATTCACCCCTCCACTTT. It is translated as CASRFYNSPLHF.